A selection of T cell receptor beta chains follows, all from one sample in a study of CDR3 diversity in severe acne. TCRdb reprocessed the PCR reads with MiXCR, giving one entry per CDR3 protein. The data contain roughly 100,000 distinct CDR3 sequences, approximately 47% of them seen just once; the ten biggest clones take up around 12%. Sequencing used blood. These receptors came from a male donor with acne. Each CDR3 is given with its conserved first and last residue. D genes are given only for firm matches. Rows may omit the clone size; those that give it use once, few, many or a size class.

size	J	D	V	CDR3	DNA
NA	TRBJ2-1	NA	TRBV25-1	CASGTPVQFF	TGTGCCAGCGGGACACCGGTGCAGTTCTTC
NA	TRBJ2-7	TRBD1	TRBV24-1	CATSDLTGAEQYF	TGTGCCACCAGTGATTTGACAGGGGCCGAGCAGTACTTC
NA	TRBJ2-5	TRBD1	TRBV6-5	CASSFQGQGEETQYF	TGTGCCAGCAGCTTCCAGGGACAGGGCGAGGAGACCCAGTACTTC
many	TRBJ1-1	NA	TRBV2	CASRSSWANTEAFF	TGTGCCAGCAGAAGCAGCTGGGCGAACACTGAAGCTTTCTTT
NA	TRBJ2-2	TRBD2	TRBV20-1	CSARDQSLGVGGRVGTGELFF	TGCAGTGCTAGAGACCAATCCCTGGGGGTTGGCGGGAGGGTGGGCACCGGGGAGCTGTTTTTT
medium-sized	TRBJ1-6	NA	TRBV10-1	CASSERGKNSPLHF	TGCGCCAGCAGTGAGCGAGGGAAGAATTCACCCCTCCACTTT
NA	TRBJ2-3	TRBD2	TRBV24-1	CATSGTSGLSTDTQYF	TGTGCCACCTCTGGGACTAGCGGACTTAGCACAGATACGCAGTATTTT
NA	TRBJ1-5	NA	TRBV4-1	CASSQVVGSNQPQHF	TGCGCCAGCAGCCAAGTTGTGGGGAGCAATCAGCCCCAGCATTTT
many	TRBJ1-2	NA	TRBV5-1	CASSLNTGTNYGYTF	TGCGCCAGCAGCTTGAACACCGGGACAAACTATGGCTACACCTTC
NA	TRBJ2-3	TRBD1	TRBV12-3/TRBV12-4	CASSFWTGTGGLGTDTQYF	TGTGCCAGCAGTTTCTGGACCGGGACAGGGGGCTTAGGCACAGATACGCAGTATTTT
medium-sized	TRBJ2-7	TRBD2	TRBV5-5	CASSLALAGGREQYF	TGTGCCAGCAGCTTGGCCCTAGCGGGAGGTAGGGAGCAGTACTTC
few	TRBJ2-3	NA	TRBV19	CASSIDVGSPLHRYAVF	TGTGCCAGTAGTATAGACGTCGGAAGCCCATTGCACAGATACGCAGTATTT
NA	TRBJ1-4	NA	TRBV2	CASIQPRDEKLFF	TGTGCCAGCATACAACCCCGGGACGAAAAACTGTTTTTT
NA	TRBJ2-1	NA	TRBV24-1	CATSDPGPYNEQFF	TGTGCCACCAGTGACCCGGGACCATACAATGAGCAGTTCTTC
NA	TRBJ1-2	NA	TRBV12-3/TRBV12-4	CASTPHGYGYTF	TGTGCCAGCACTCCGCACGGCTATGGCTACACCTTC
few	TRBJ1-4	NA	TRBV20-1	CSARALPTGGTNEKLFF	TGCAGTGCTAGGGCCCTCCCTACGGGGGGAACTAATGAAAAACTGTTTTTT
NA	TRBJ2-4	NA	TRBV15	CATSRVVGGGGKNIQYF	TGTGCCACCAGCAGAGTCGTTGGAGGGGGGGGAAAAAACATTCAGTACTTC